This is a list of T cell receptor beta chains from one sample in a study of shared clonotypes between healthy human individuals. Profiling relied on immunoSEQ multiplex PCR, and the TCRdb table lists in-frame clones only, not all of them. This sample has about 2,500,000 clones, with more than 80% found just once. Specimen: naive CD4+ T cells sorted from blood. These receptors were collected from a man between 18 and 29 years old in good health. Each CDR3 is given with its conserved first and last residue. Each record gives: V gene, clone size, D gene, J gene, CDR3 DNA, CDR3 protein. The D gene is left open where the match is weak. Clone size appears in some rows only: once, few, many, or a class for an expanded clone.

V gene: TRBV6-5; clone size: .; D gene: .; J gene: TRBJ2-7; CDR3 DNA: TGTGCCAGCAACCGCGGCGGGGGCGGATCCGGCGAGCAGTACTTC; CDR3 protein: CASNRGGGGSGEQYF
V gene: TRBV2; clone size: .; D gene: .; J gene: TRBJ1-5; CDR3 DNA: TGTGCCAGCAGTGGGGGAGTTAGCAATCAGCCCCAGCATTTT; CDR3 protein: CASSGGVSNQPQHF
V gene: TRBV9; clone size: .; D gene: .; J gene: TRBJ2-3; CDR3 DNA: TGTGCCAGCAGCGCCAGAGGCGGCACAGATACGCAGTATTTT; CDR3 protein: CASSARGGTDTQYF
V gene: TRBV10-3; clone size: .; D gene: TRBD1; J gene: TRBJ1-3; CDR3 DNA: TGTGCCTCCCTGTCCTTAACAGGGGCCTACTCTGGAAACACCATATATTTT; CDR3 protein: CASLSLTGAYSGNTIYF
V gene: TRBV30; clone size: .; D gene: .; J gene: TRBJ1-2; CDR3 DNA: TGTGCCTGGAGTGTAGGGACACCCACCTTC; CDR3 protein: CAWSVGTPTF
V gene: TRBV4-3; clone size: .; D gene: TRBD1; J gene: TRBJ1-1; CDR3 DNA: TGCGCCAGCAGCTTGAGCAGGGGGCGCGCCTTTGAAGCTTTCTTT; CDR3 protein: CASSLSRGRAFEAFF
V gene: TRBV7-8; clone size: .; D gene: .; J gene: TRBJ1-4; CDR3 DNA: TGTGCCAGCAGCTTACTGGTCGGGGAAAAACTGTTTTTT; CDR3 protein: CASSLLVGEKLFF
V gene: TRBV20-1; clone size: few; D gene: .; J gene: TRBJ1-1; CDR3 DNA: TGCAGTGCCGCAGGAGACACTGAAGCTTTCTTT; CDR3 protein: CSAAGDTEAFF
V gene: TRBV5-1; clone size: .; D gene: .; J gene: TRBJ1-4; CDR3 DNA: TGCGCCAGCAGCCGGGGGGAAGAAAAACTGTTTTTT; CDR3 protein: CASSRGEEKLFF
V gene: TRBV5-6; clone size: .; D gene: .; J gene: TRBJ2-7; CDR3 DNA: TGTGCCAGCAGCCGCCGGGGCAGCCCCTACGAGCAGTACTTC; CDR3 protein: CASSRRGSPYEQYF
V gene: TRBV27; clone size: once; D gene: .; J gene: TRBJ2-7; CDR3 DNA: TGTGCCAGCAGTCCGCAAGCGACAGGCGCCTACGAGCAGTACTTC; CDR3 protein: CASSPQATGAYEQYF
V gene: TRBV10-1; clone size: .; D gene: TRBD2; J gene: TRBJ2-7; CDR3 DNA: TGCGCCAGCAGTGAGTCGACTAGCGGGAGTAAGTACGAGCAGTACTTC; CDR3 protein: CASSESTSGSKYEQYF
V gene: TRBV28; clone size: .; D gene: TRBD1; J gene: TRBJ1-6; CDR3 DNA: TGTGCCAGCAGACCGGGACAGTCGACCTTGGCCCTCCACTTT; CDR3 protein: CASRPGQSTLALHF
V gene: TRBV2; clone size: .; D gene: TRBD1; J gene: TRBJ1-6; CDR3 DNA: TGTGCCAGCAAAGGGGACAGGGAGAATTCACCCCTCCACTTT; CDR3 protein: CASKGDRENSPLHF
V gene: TRBV7-9; clone size: .; D gene: .; J gene: TRBJ1-2; CDR3 DNA: TGTGCCAGCAGCTTCGGGGATGGCTACACCTTC; CDR3 protein: CASSFGDGYTF
V gene: TRBV19; clone size: .; D gene: .; J gene: TRBJ2-5; CDR3 DNA: TGTGCCAGTAGCCCCGGGCAAGGGGTCTCCCAAGAGACCCAGTACTTC; CDR3 protein: CASSPGQGVSQETQYF
V gene: TRBV6-1; clone size: .; D gene: .; J gene: TRBJ2-7; CDR3 DNA: TGTGCCAGCAGTGTCCAGGGTAAAGGGGCTACCTACGAGCAGTACTTC; CDR3 protein: CASSVQGKGATYEQYF
V gene: TRBV5-1; clone size: .; D gene: .; J gene: TRBJ2-3; CDR3 DNA: TGCGCCAGCAGCTTGGGCGGAGATCGCACAGATACGCAGTATTTT; CDR3 protein: CASSLGGDRTDTQYF
V gene: TRBV4-1; clone size: .; D gene: .; J gene: TRBJ1-1; CDR3 DNA: TGCGCCAGCAGCCAACCCGGACAGATCGCTGAAGCTTTCTTT; CDR3 protein: CASSQPGQIAEAFF
V gene: TRBV27; clone size: .; D gene: TRBD2; J gene: TRBJ2-7; CDR3 DNA: TGTGCCAGCAGCCCCCGGCTAGCGGGATCCGAGCAGTACTTC; CDR3 protein: CASSPRLAGSEQYF
V gene: TRBV7-8; clone size: .; D gene: .; J gene: TRBJ2-2; CDR3 DNA: TGTGCCAGCAGCCACCCACTGAAGGGCACCGGGGAGCTGTTTTTT; CDR3 protein: CASSHPLKGTGELFF
V gene: TRBV7-2; clone size: .; D gene: .; J gene: TRBJ2-3; CDR3 DNA: TGTGCCAGCAGCGTGGACGCAGGCGATACGCAGTATTTT; CDR3 protein: CASSVDAGDTQYF
V gene: TRBV12-5; clone size: .; D gene: .; J gene: TRBJ1-1; CDR3 DNA: TGTGCTAGTGGTCTGGACGGCCCTGAAGCTTTCTTT; CDR3 protein: CASGLDGPEAFF